A single sample gave rise to the 11 T cell receptor beta chains below, sequenced in a study of vaccination and CD4 T cells after COVID-19. Their specific antigens are unknown. The treatment: roughly 11-day PBMC culture with coronavirus spike peptide pools or control peptides (ViraFEST assay). The Oncomine TCR Beta short-read assay generated sequence data from the DNA of cultured CD4+ T cells. TCRdb itself ran the PCR reads through MiXCR, one entry per CDR3 protein. The sample records roughly 12,000 distinct CDR3 sequences, about three quarters being singletons. The sequencing input was CD4+ T cells from blood, cultured in vitro. The receptors stem from a human donor who had recovered from COVID-19.

V and J are TRBV20-1 and TRBJ1-6; D might be TRBD1 (6 bases). Trimming pared 5 bases from V and 5 bases from J, leaving 19 bases between. The CDR3 has 16 residues. Germline V gene data show CDR1 as DFQATT and CDR2 as SNEGSKA (reference sequence). CDR3 protein: CSARSNRGMNNSPLHF. The CDR3 DNA is TGCAGTGCTCGTTCCAATAGGGGGATGAATAATTCACCCCTCCACTTT.

This sequence joins TRBV28 and TRBJ1-2, with 11 positions matching TRBD1. V lost 7 bases to trimming and J lost 5 bases; unmatched junction nucleotides: 9. The CDR3 is made up of 15 amino acids. Germline V gene lookup returns CDR1 MDHEN and CDR2 SYDVKM. CDR3 sequence reads: CASTRAGTGGYGYTF. CDR3 DNA sequence: TGTGCCAGCACTCGCGCCGGGACAGGGGGTTATGGCTACACCTTC.

This clonotype was detected a few times. The chain employs TRBV6-1 and TRBJ1-5, with D tentatively TRBD1 (6 bases). The CDR3 covers 15 residues. V gave up 6 bases and J gave up 3 bases, with 15 bases separating them. Germline-derived CDR1 and CDR2 are MNHNS and SASEGT. The CDR3 loop reads CASRRKGTSNQPQHF. In nucleotides, the CDR3 is TGTGCCAGCAGACGGAAAGGGACATCCAATCAGCCCCAGCATTTT.

This rearrangement joins TRBV27 to TRBJ1-3; D is unresolved. Germline V lookup: CDR1 MNHEY, CDR2 SMNVEV (reference sequence). This CDR3 is 14 amino acids long. The V and J ends lost 7 bases and 4 bases respectively, with 14 bases between them. The DNA of the CDR3 is TGTGCCAGCATGGTCCGGGATACGGGAAACACCATATATTTT. Protein product: CASMVRDTGNTIYF.

V is TRBV6-5 and J is TRBJ1-1, with a tentative D call TRBD1 (5 bases). Trimming removed 0 bases from V and 2 bases from J, with 10 bases in between. Per the germline V gene, CDR1 is MNHEY and CDR2 is SVGAGI. This CDR3 comprises 15 residues. CDR3 nucleotides: TGTGCCAGCAGTTACTCAGGGCGGACAAACACTGAAGCTTTCTTT. Amino acid sequence: CASSYSGRTNTEAFF.

The V call is TRBV7-6, the J call TRBJ2-1, with D unclear. Trimming cost V 4 bases and J 10 bases, with 23 bases left between them. Germline CDR1 SGHVS, CDR2 FNYEAQ. This CDR3 spans 16 amino acids. CDR3 sequence: CASSSGPRGVLGEQFF. The CDR3 bases are TGTGCCAGCAGCTCAGGACCGAGAGGAGTGCTTGGGGAGCAGTTCTTC.

This clonotype was detected only a few times. The chain employs TRBV27 and TRBJ1-5, with unresolved D. V was clipped by 3 bases and J by 9 bases, with 9 bases between them. Germline V gene data show CDR1 as MNHEY and CDR2 as SMNVEV (reference sequence). The CDR3 runs 12 residues. CDR3 sequence reads: CASSFQFGPQHF. For the CDR3, the DNA is TGTGCCAGCAGTTTCCAATTCGGGCCCCAGCATTTT.

This clonotype was detected a few times. This rearrangement joins TRBV10-3 to TRBJ1-5; no clear D gene. Trimming shortened V by 2 bases and J by 4 bases, and 3 bases separated the two germline ends. This CDR3 contains 12 residues. Germline CDR1 is ENHRY and CDR2 is SYGVKD. DNA of the CDR3: TGTGCCATCAGTGAGACTAATCAGCCCCAGCATTTT. This codes for CAISETNQPQHF.

The chain carries TRBV11-2 and TRBJ2-5; 11 nucleotides agree with TRBD1. The length of the CDR3 is 17 residues. V dropped 2 bases and J dropped 3; count of bases not matched to a gene: 8. CDR1 and CDR2 (germline): SGHAT, FQNNGV. The CDR3 region is CASSLRIGQGAEETQYF. In nucleotides, the CDR3 is TGTGCCAGCAGCTTAAGAATTGGACAGGGGGCGGAAGAGACCCAGTACTTC.

About this clonotype: One end of the junction fails to match germline, which may point to a read error. V is TRBV24-1 and J is TRBJ2-3; 13 bases match TRBD2. Per the germline V gene, CDR1 is KGHDR and CDR2 is SFDVKD. The CDR3 loop spans 17 amino acids. The CDR3, as DNA: TGTGCCACCAGTAATTTCCAACTAGCGGGAGGGACCGACACGCAGTATTTT. Translating gives CATSNFQLAGGTDTQYF.

This clonotype was seen just once. V gene TRBV12-3 or TRBV12-4 combines with J gene TRBJ1-5; D is unresolved. Trimming took off 8 bases at V and 8 bases at J, with 13 bases between the two ends. The CDR3 loop spans 12 amino acids. The CDR3 DNA is TGTGCCAGCCGGGGAACTTTAGAGCCCCAGCATTTT. Translating it yields CASRGTLEPQHF.